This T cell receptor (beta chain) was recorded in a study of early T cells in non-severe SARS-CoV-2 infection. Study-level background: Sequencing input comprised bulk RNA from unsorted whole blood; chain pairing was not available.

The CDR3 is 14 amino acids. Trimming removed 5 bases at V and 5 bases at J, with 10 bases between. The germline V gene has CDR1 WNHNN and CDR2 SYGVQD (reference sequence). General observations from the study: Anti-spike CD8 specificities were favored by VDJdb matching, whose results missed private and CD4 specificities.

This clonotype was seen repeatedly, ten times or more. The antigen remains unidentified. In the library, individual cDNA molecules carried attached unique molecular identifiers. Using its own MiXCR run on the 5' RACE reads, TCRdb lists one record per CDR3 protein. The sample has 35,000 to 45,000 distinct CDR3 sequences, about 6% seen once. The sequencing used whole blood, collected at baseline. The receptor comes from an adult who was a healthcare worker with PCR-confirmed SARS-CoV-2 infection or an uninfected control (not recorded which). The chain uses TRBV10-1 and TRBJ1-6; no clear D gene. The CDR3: CASSNTVDNSPLHF. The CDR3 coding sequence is TGCGCCAGCAGTAATACAGTGGATAATTCACCCCTCCACTTT.